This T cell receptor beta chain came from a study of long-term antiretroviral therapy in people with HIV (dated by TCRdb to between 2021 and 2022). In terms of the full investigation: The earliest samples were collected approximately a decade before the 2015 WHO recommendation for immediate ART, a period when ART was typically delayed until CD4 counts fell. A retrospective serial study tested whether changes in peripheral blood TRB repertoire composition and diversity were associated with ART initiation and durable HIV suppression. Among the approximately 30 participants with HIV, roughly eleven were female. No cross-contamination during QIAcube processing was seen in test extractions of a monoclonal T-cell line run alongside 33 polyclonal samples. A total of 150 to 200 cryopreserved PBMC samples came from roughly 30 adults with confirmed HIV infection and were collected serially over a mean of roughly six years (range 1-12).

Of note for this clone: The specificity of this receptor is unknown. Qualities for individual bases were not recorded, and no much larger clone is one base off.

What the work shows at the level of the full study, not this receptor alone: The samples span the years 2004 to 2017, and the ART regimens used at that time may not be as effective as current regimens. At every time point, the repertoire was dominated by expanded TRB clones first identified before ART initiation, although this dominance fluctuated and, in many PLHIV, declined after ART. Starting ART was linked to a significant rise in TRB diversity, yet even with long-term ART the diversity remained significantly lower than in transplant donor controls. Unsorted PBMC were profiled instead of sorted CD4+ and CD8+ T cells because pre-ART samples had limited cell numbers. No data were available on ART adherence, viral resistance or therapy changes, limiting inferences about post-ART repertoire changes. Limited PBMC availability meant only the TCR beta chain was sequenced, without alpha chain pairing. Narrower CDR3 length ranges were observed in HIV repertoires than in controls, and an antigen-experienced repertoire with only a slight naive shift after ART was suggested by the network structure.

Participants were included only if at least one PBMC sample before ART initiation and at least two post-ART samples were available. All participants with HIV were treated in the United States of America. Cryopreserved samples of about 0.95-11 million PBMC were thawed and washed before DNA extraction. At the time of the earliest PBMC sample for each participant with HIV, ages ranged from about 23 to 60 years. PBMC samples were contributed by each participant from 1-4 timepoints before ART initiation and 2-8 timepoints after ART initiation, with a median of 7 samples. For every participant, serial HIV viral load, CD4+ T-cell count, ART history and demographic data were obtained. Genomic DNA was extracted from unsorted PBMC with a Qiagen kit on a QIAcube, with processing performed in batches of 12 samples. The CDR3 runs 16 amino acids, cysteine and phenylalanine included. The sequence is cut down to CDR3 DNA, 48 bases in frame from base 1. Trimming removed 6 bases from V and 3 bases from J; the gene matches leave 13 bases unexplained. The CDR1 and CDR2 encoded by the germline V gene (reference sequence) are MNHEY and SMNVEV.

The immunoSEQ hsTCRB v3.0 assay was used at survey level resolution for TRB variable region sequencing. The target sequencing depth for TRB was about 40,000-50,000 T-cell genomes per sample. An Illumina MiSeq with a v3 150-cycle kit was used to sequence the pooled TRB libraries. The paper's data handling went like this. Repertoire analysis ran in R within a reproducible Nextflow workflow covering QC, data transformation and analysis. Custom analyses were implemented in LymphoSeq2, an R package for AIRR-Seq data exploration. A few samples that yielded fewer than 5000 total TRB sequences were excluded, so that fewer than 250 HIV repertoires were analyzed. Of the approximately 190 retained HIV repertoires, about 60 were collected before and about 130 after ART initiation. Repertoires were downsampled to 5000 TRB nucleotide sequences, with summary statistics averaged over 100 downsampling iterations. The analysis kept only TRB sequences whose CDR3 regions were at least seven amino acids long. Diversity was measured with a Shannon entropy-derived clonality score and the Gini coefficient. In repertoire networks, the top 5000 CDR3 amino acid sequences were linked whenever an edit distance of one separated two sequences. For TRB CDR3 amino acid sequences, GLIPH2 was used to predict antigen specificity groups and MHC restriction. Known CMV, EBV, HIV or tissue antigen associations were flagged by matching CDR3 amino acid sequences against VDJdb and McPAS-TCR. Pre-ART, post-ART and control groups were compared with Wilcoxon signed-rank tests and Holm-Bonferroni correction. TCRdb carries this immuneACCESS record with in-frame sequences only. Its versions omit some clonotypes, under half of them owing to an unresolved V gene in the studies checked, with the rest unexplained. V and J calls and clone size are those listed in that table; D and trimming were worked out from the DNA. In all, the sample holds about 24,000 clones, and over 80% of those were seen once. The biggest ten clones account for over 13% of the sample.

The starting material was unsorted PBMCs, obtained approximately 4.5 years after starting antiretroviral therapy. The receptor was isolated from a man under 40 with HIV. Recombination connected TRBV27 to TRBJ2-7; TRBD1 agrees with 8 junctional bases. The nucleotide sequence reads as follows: TGTGCCAGCAGGAGGGGGTATGGGACAGGAGGCTACGAGCAGTACTTC. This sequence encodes CASRRGYGTGGYEQYF.